The T cell receptor (beta chain) under discussion was sequenced for a study of blood T cell repertoires in COVID-19. Study-level information: Sources were T cells, B-cell-depleted T cells, or PBMCs; the material itself was cDNA or gDNA.

Produced via immunoSEQ multiplex PCR; TCRdb's table is partial and in-frame only. Of about 96,000 clones listed, approximately 84% are singletons. This CDR3 contains 17 residues. CDR1 and CDR2 (germline): LNHNV, YYDKDF (reference sequence). J was trimmed by 0 bases and V by 5 bases; bases with no gene match: 11. The sequence was collected from an older woman with acute or convalescent COVID-19. Sequenced input: peripheral blood. This chain joins TRBV15 and TRBJ1-2, with 8 bases that match TRBD1. CDR3: CATSRVGQGAANYGYTF. The DNA of the CDR3 is TGTGCCACCAGCCGGGTGGGGCAGGGGGCGGCTAACTATGGCTACACCTTC. Complete variable domain (other parts from reference TRBV15 and TRBJ1-2): DAMVIQNPRYQVTQFGKPVTLSCSQTLNHNVMYWYQQKSSQAPKLLFHYYDKDFNNEADTPDNFQSRRPNTSFCFLDIRSPGLGDTAMYLCATSRVGQGAANYGYTFGSGTRLTVV.